These 15 T cell receptor beta chains came from one sample sequenced in a study of blood T cell repertoires in COVID-19. Data came from immunoSEQ multiplex PCR; TCRdb stores just in-frame clones and leaves some out. The data contain about 270,000 clones, around 90% of them singletons. Sequencing was done on a sample of PBMCs or T cells enriched from blood (not recorded which). These receptors were obtained from a woman in her 30s with acute COVID-19.

DNA of the CDR3: TGTGCCATCAGTGATTCCGGGACAGGGCACTACGAGCAGTACTTC. It codes for CAISDSGTGHYEQYF. This chain connects TRBV10-3 to TRBJ2-7; 9 bases align to TRBD1. Germline values: CDR1 ENHRY, CDR2 SYGVKD. J lost 3 bases, V lost 3 bases, and 6 bases had no gene match. The length of the CDR3 is 15 residues.

The V gene is TRBV2, the J gene TRBJ1-6; TRBD1 matches at 10 bases. V lost 6 bases and J lost 7; bases outside the gene matches: 9. CDR3 length: 16 amino acids. Germline V lookup: CDR1 SNHLY, CDR2 FYNNEI. CDR3 sequence: CASRDGTGAGNSPLHF. As DNA, the CDR3 is TGTGCCAGCAGAGACGGGACAGGGGCTGGCAATTCACCCCTCCACTTT.

This chain joins TRBV5-5 and TRBJ2-2; D might be TRBD1 (5 bases). The CDR3 is 15 residues long. Trimming stripped 3 bases from V and 2 bases from J, with 11 bases between. Germline V gene data show CDR1 as SGHKS and CDR2 as YYEKEE (reference sequence). As DNA, the CDR3 is TGTGCCAGCAGCTGGGGCACAGGAAACACCGGGGAGCTGTTTTTT. This codes for CASSWGTGNTGELFF.

The V gene is TRBV4-2, the J gene TRBJ2-3; 8 bases are shared with TRBD2. Germline V CDR1 and CDR2: LGHNA, YNFKEQ. With V trimmed by 1 base and J by 0 bases, 12 bases remained unmatched. The CDR3 extends over 19 amino acids. The chain's CDR3 is CASSQGDGRAPTSTDTQYF. DNA for the CDR3: TGTGCCAGCAGCCAAGGGGACGGGAGGGCCCCAACTAGCACAGATACGCAGTATTTT.

In this sample, this clone turned up once. The V call is TRBV4-2, the J call TRBJ1-1; D unclear. Between the trimmed V and J ends, which lost 8 bases and 0 bases, there was a span of 10 bases. CDR3 length: 13 amino acids. Germline CDR1 is LGHNA and CDR2 is YNFKEQ. The CDR3 DNA follows: TGTGCCAGCGAAGTCACATTGAACACTGAAGCTTTCTTT. Protein sequence: CASEVTLNTEAFF.

The chain employs TRBV29-1 and TRBJ2-7, with TRBD1 as a possible D gene (6 bases). Trimming took 2 bases from V and 4 from J, leaving 9 bases between them. CDR3 length: 12 residues. From germline, CDR1 is SQVTM and CDR2 ANQGSEA. CDR3 region: CSVESQGYEQYF. The DNA for the CDR3 is TGCAGCGTTGAATCCCAGGGGTACGAGCAGTACTTC.

The chain has TRBV3-1 (or the pseudogene TRBV3-2) and TRBJ2-1; 8 nucleotides agree with TRBD2. V was pared by 4 bases and J by 3 bases, with 2 bases of the junction left unmatched. CDR1 is LGHDT, CDR2 YNNKEL, per germline (reference sequence). CDR3 length: 14 amino acids. Written as DNA, the CDR3 is TGTGCCAGCAGCCCAGCGGGGGTCTACAATGAGCAGTTCTTC. Translating it yields CASSPAGVYNEQFF.

The chain links TRBV4-2 to TRBJ2-1; 7 nucleotides agree with TRBD2. The V gene end was trimmed by 4 bases and the J gene end by 9 bases; junction bases not matched to a gene: 12. There are 15 residues in the CDR3. Germline loops: CDR1 LGHNA, CDR2 YNFKEQ. CDR3 amino acids: CASSRQGGPAGEQFF. The DNA for the CDR3 is TGTGCCAGCAGCCGTCAGGGAGGGCCGGCGGGTGAGCAGTTCTTC.

The chain employs TRBV27 and TRBJ2-2, with 8 bases identical to TRBD2. Germline CDR1 MNHEY, CDR2 SMNVEV (reference sequence). The V and J ends lost 6 bases and 5 bases, in that order; junction bases with no gene match: 11. This CDR3 spans 16 amino acids. The CDR3 nucleotides read TGTGCCAGCAGACCTTTGGGAGCGGGAGAAACCGGGGAGCTGTTTTTT. Encoded protein: CASRPLGAGETGELFF.

The chain links TRBV28 to TRBJ2-2; TRBD2 matches at 10 bases. CDR1 and CDR2 (germline): MDHEN, SYDVKM. The CDR3 totals 14 residues. After removal of 10 bases from V and 6 bases from J, the junction contained 8 bases not matched to a gene. For the CDR3, the DNA is TGTGCCACTTCGTGGCTAGCGGGAGCCGGGGAGCTGTTTTTT. Its translation is CATSWLAGAGELFF.

This chain links TRBV6-5 with TRBJ2-3; 11 nucleotides match TRBD2. With 4 bases clipped from V and 4 bases from J, the junction kept 7 bases outside the gene matches. CDR1 is MNHEY, CDR2 SVGAGI, per germline. This CDR3 comprises 16 residues. CDR3 residues: CASSSGTSGLADTQYF. DNA for the CDR3: TGTGCCAGCAGTTCAGGGACTAGCGGCCTAGCAGATACGCAGTATTTT.

The genes are TRBV6-5 and TRBJ2-2; no firm D call. The CDR3 runs 15 residues. The germline V gene has CDR1 MNHEY and CDR2 SVGAGI. V was clipped by 0 bases and J by 5 bases, with 10 bases between them. The CDR3 DNA reads TGTGCCAGCAGTTACTCGGGCCCCGAAACCGGGGAGCTGTTTTTT. It is translated as CASSYSGPETGELFF.

CDR3 protein: CASSLGDREPNTIYF. In DNA form, the CDR3 reads TGTGCCAGCAGCTTAGGTGACAGGGAACCAAACACCATATATTTT. This chain links TRBV7-2 with TRBJ1-3, with 7 bases aligning to TRBD1. This CDR3 has 15 amino acids. With 1 base clipped from V and 6 bases from J, the junction kept 6 bases outside the gene matches. Germline V lookup: CDR1 SGHTA, CDR2 FQGNSA.

In nucleotides, the CDR3 is TGTGCCAGCAGTGGAGATCCGGGACAGGGGTTTGGAAACACCATATATTTT. Residues: CASSGDPGQGFGNTIYF. The rearrangement links TRBV25-1 to TRBJ1-3, with 10 positions matching TRBD1. Unmatched junction bases numbered 9, after V lost 4 bases and J lost 3 bases. The CDR3 spans 17 residues. From germline, CDR1 is MGHDK and CDR2 SYGVNS.

The rearrangement joins TRBV7-3 to TRBJ1-3; D may be TRBD1 (6 bases). This CDR3 spans 16 amino acids. Germline V CDR1 and CDR2: SGHTA, FQGTGA. V lost 2 bases to trimming and J lost 4 bases, with 15 bases between them. The CDR3 DNA reads as TGTGCCAGCAGCTTAGGGCCAGGGGTAGCGGGAAACACCATATATTTT. Translating gives CASSLGPGVAGNTIYF.